A selection of T cell receptor beta chains follows, all from one sample in a study of cytomegalovirus exposure and HLA in healthy donors. Libraries were prepared by immunoSEQ multiplex PCR; TCRdb keeps only in-frame clonotypes and omits some of them. The sample holds 120,000 to 150,000 clones; roughly 80% are singletons and the top ten take 2.5% to 3.5%. The sample taken for sequencing was PBMCs. The receptors here all came from a woman aged 25 to 45 in good health and CMV-seronegative. Each CDR3 is given with its conserved first and last residue. Each record gives: V gene, J gene, D gene, clone size, CDR3 protein. A D gene is named only where the DNA matches it firmly. Expanded clones get a size class; other rows say once, few or many, or leave the size out.

v_gene: TRBV19; j_gene: TRBJ1-6; d_gene: NA; abundance: NA; CDR3aa: CASKGGDNSPLHF
v_gene: TRBV7-3; j_gene: TRBJ1-1; d_gene: NA; abundance: NA; CDR3aa: CASSSSSQGLTEAFF
v_gene: TRBV30; j_gene: TRBJ2-3; d_gene: TRBD2; abundance: once; CDR3aa: CASWASGEYTDTQYF
v_gene: TRBV4-1; j_gene: TRBJ2-1; d_gene: NA; abundance: NA; CDR3aa: CASSPGVGVGNEQFF
v_gene: TRBV28; j_gene: TRBJ1-1; d_gene: TRBD1; abundance: NA; CDR3aa: CASSPPGQGSTEAFF
v_gene: TRBV7-2; j_gene: TRBJ2-7; d_gene: TRBD1; abundance: NA; CDR3aa: CASSLDGQGTYEQYF
v_gene: TRBV7-9; j_gene: TRBJ2-3; d_gene: NA; abundance: NA; CDR3aa: CASSLVLGRGTQYF
v_gene: TRBV27; j_gene: TRBJ2-2; d_gene: TRBD1; abundance: NA; CDR3aa: CASRRTGVANTGELFF
v_gene: TRBV23-1; j_gene: TRBJ2-5; d_gene: TRBD2; abundance: NA; CDR3aa: CARFLRSRAGGWETQYF
v_gene: TRBV14; j_gene: TRBJ1-2; d_gene: NA; abundance: NA; CDR3aa: CASSQHRTGSNYGYTF
v_gene: TRBV2; j_gene: TRBJ1-4; d_gene: NA; abundance: NA; CDR3aa: CASSHINEKLFF
v_gene: TRBV10-2; j_gene: TRBJ2-3; d_gene: TRBD2; abundance: NA; CDR3aa: CASSERTSGTDTQYF
v_gene: TRBV7-2; j_gene: TRBJ2-7; d_gene: TRBD1; abundance: NA; CDR3aa: CASSSDRGAYEQYF
v_gene: TRBV11-2; j_gene: TRBJ1-1; d_gene: TRBD1; abundance: NA; CDR3aa: CASSPSARGRGTEAFF
v_gene: TRBV7-9; j_gene: TRBJ2-3; d_gene: TRBD2; abundance: once; CDR3aa: CASSSGLAGGTDTQYF
v_gene: TRBV19; j_gene: TRBJ1-2; d_gene: NA; abundance: once; CDR3aa: CASSIGYGYTF
v_gene: TRBV7-3; j_gene: TRBJ2-1; d_gene: TRBD2; abundance: NA; CDR3aa: CASSLAGTSSYNEQFF
v_gene: TRBV5-1; j_gene: TRBJ1-1; d_gene: TRBD1; abundance: NA; CDR3aa: CASSWGPTGGVAEAFF
v_gene: TRBV7-2; j_gene: TRBJ1-3; d_gene: NA; abundance: NA; CDR3aa: CASSSGLRGNTIYF
v_gene: TRBV10-2; j_gene: TRBJ2-2; d_gene: TRBD2; abundance: NA; CDR3aa: CASSATGGSTGELFF
v_gene: TRBV11-1; j_gene: TRBJ2-1; d_gene: TRBD2; abundance: NA; CDR3aa: CASSSGTSGVNEQFF
v_gene: TRBV7-2; j_gene: TRBJ2-2; d_gene: NA; abundance: many; CDR3aa: CASSLVGFRDTGELFF
v_gene: TRBV4-1; j_gene: TRBJ2-2; d_gene: TRBD1; abundance: NA; CDR3aa: CASQETRDRGGVTGELFF
v_gene: TRBV19; j_gene: TRBJ2-7; d_gene: NA; abundance: NA; CDR3aa: CASSLTLPYEQYF
v_gene: TRBV30; j_gene: TRBJ2-1; d_gene: TRBD2; abundance: NA; CDR3aa: CAGRDGGGYNEQFF
v_gene: TRBV5-5; j_gene: TRBJ2-7; d_gene: TRBD1; abundance: once; CDR3aa: CASSPGGTGGVEQYF
v_gene: TRBV6-1; j_gene: TRBJ2-5; d_gene: NA; abundance: NA; CDR3aa: CASSDPWRKQETQYF
v_gene: TRBV7-2; j_gene: TRBJ2-7; d_gene: TRBD2; abundance: NA; CDR3aa: CASSPGLAGVYEQYF
v_gene: TRBV13; j_gene: TRBJ2-1; d_gene: TRBD2; abundance: NA; CDR3aa: CASSPRMGSGRGYNEQFF
v_gene: TRBV2; j_gene: TRBJ1-5; d_gene: TRBD1; abundance: NA; CDR3aa: CASSDPKDRGYQPQHF
v_gene: TRBV2; j_gene: TRBJ1-4; d_gene: TRBD1; abundance: NA; CDR3aa: CAVRDSNEKLFF
v_gene: TRBV4-2; j_gene: TRBJ2-1; d_gene: NA; abundance: once; CDR3aa: CASSPSEAGADEQFF
v_gene: TRBV29-1; j_gene: TRBJ1-4; d_gene: TRBD1; abundance: NA; CDR3aa: CSATTGGNEKLFF
v_gene: TRBV7-9; j_gene: TRBJ1-1; d_gene: NA; abundance: NA; CDR3aa: CASSLDSTEAFF
v_gene: TRBV7-3; j_gene: TRBJ2-7; d_gene: NA; abundance: few; CDR3aa: CASSLALREQYF
v_gene: TRBV7-3; j_gene: TRBJ1-2; d_gene: TRBD1; abundance: NA; CDR3aa: CASSPTGGLAGYTF
v_gene: TRBV6-5; j_gene: TRBJ2-6; d_gene: NA; abundance: NA; CDR3aa: CASSTASSGANVLTF
v_gene: TRBV7-2; j_gene: TRBJ2-4; d_gene: TRBD1; abundance: once; CDR3aa: CASSTGTGPQNIQYF
v_gene: TRBV10-3; j_gene: TRBJ2-5; d_gene: TRBD2; abundance: NA; CDR3aa: CAISESVAGGRETQYF
v_gene: TRBV7-3; j_gene: TRBJ2-2; d_gene: NA; abundance: once; CDR3aa: CASSLQTNTGELFF
v_gene: TRBV4-3; j_gene: TRBJ1-2; d_gene: NA; abundance: NA; CDR3aa: CASSQDLGRRYGYTF
v_gene: TRBV6-5; j_gene: TRBJ2-5; d_gene: NA; abundance: NA; CDR3aa: CASSYHRGFGETQYF
v_gene: TRBV28; j_gene: TRBJ1-1; d_gene: NA; abundance: NA; CDR3aa: CASRGRGRAVNTEAFF
v_gene: TRBV28; j_gene: TRBJ2-3; d_gene: NA; abundance: NA; CDR3aa: CASSLMGGTDTQYF
v_gene: TRBV4-2; j_gene: TRBJ2-2; d_gene: NA; abundance: NA; CDR3aa: CASSQAGTLTGELFF
v_gene: TRBV6-1; j_gene: TRBJ1-5; d_gene: NA; abundance: few; CDR3aa: CASSEQQDSNQPQHF
v_gene: TRBV7-2; j_gene: TRBJ1-6; d_gene: NA; abundance: NA; CDR3aa: CASSFWLVGGNSPLHF
v_gene: TRBV6-1; j_gene: TRBJ1-6; d_gene: NA; abundance: NA; CDR3aa: CASSEALSQNYSPLHF
v_gene: TRBV5-3; j_gene: TRBJ1-6; d_gene: TRBD1; abundance: once; CDR3aa: CARSEGQDYNSPLHF
v_gene: TRBV7-9; j_gene: TRBJ2-5; d_gene: NA; abundance: NA; CDR3aa: CSSSSRTGRGETQYF
v_gene: TRBV5-1; j_gene: TRBJ1-1; d_gene: NA; abundance: few; CDR3aa: CASSGGGQGTEAFF
v_gene: TRBV5-1; j_gene: TRBJ2-5; d_gene: NA; abundance: NA; CDR3aa: CASSLKEGVETQYF
v_gene: TRBV6-5; j_gene: TRBJ2-1; d_gene: NA; abundance: NA; CDR3aa: CASRRGKYNEQFF
v_gene: TRBV4-3; j_gene: TRBJ1-6; d_gene: NA; abundance: few; CDR3aa: CASSQDRGSPLHF
v_gene: TRBV27; j_gene: TRBJ2-7; d_gene: TRBD1; abundance: NA; CDR3aa: CASSPRQGPYEQYF